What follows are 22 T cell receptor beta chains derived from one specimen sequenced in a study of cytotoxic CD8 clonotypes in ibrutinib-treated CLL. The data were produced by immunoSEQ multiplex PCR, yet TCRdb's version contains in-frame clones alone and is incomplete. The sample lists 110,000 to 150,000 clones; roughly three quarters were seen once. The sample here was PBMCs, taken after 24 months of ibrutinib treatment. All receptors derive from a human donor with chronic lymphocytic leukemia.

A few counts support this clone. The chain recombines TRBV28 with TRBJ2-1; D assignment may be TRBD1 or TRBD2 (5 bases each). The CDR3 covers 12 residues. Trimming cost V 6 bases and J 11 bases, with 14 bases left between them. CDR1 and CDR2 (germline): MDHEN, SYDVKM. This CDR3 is CASSPRGAQQFF. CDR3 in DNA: TGTGCCAGCAGCCCCCGGGGCGCGCAGCAGTTCTTC.

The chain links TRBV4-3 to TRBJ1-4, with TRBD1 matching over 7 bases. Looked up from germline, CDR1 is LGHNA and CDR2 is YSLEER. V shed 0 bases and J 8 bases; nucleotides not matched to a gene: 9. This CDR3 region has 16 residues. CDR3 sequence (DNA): TGCGCCAGCAGCCAAGATGAGGGGGCTGGCGAGGAAAAACTGTTTTTT. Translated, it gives CASSQDEGAGEEKLFF.

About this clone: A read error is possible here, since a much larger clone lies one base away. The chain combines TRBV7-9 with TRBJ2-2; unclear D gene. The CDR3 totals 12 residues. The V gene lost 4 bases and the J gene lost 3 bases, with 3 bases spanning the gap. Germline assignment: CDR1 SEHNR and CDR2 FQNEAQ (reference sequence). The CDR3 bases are TGTGCCAGCAGCTGGGACACCGGGGAGCTGTTTTTT. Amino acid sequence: CASSWDTGELFF.

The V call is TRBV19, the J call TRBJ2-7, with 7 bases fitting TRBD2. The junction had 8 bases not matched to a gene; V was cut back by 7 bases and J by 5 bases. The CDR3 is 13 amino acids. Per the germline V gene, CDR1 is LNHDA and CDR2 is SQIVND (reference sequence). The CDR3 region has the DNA TGTGCCAGTAACGCGGGAGAGTGGAACGAGCAGTACTTC. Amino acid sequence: CASNAGEWNEQYF.

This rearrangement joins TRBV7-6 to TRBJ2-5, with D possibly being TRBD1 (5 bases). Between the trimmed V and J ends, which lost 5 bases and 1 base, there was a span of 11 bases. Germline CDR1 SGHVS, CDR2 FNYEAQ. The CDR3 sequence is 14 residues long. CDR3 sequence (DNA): TGTGCCAGCAGCCCCCCAGGGTCCCAAGAGACCCAGTACTTC. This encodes CASSPPGSQETQYF.

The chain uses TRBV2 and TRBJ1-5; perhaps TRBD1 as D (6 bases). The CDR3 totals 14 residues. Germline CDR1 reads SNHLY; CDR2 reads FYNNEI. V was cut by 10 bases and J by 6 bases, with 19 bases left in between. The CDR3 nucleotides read TGTGCCATCCGGGGGGACACCTGGGCTCAGCCCCAGCATTTT. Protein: CAIRGDTWAQPQHF.

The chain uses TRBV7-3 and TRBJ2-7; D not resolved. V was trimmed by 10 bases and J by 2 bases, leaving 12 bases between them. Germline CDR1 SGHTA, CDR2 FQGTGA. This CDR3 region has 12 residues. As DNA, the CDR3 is TGTGCCAACCGGGCCACCCCCTACGAGCAGTACTTC. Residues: CANRATPYEQYF.

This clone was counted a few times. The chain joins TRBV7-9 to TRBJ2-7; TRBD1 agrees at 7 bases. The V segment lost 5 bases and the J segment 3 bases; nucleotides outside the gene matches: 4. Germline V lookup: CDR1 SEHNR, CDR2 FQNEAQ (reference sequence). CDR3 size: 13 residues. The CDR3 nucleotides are TGTGCCAGCAGCCCAGGGGGAAACTACGAGCAGTACTTC. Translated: CASSPGGNYEQYF.

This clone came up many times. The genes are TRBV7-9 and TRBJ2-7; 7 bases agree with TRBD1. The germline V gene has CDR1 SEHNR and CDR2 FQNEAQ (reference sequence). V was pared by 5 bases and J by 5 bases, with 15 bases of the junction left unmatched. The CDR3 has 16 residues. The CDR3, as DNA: TGTGCCAGCAGCCGCAGGGACAGCGGACCATGGGACGAGCAGTACTTC. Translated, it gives CASSRRDSGPWDEQYF.

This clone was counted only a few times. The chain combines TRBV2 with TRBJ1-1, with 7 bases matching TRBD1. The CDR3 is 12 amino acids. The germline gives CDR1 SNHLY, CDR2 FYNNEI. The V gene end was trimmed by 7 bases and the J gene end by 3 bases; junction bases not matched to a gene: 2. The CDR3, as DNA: TGTGCCAGCATAGACAGGGACACTGAAGCTTTCTTT. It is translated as CASIDRDTEAFF.

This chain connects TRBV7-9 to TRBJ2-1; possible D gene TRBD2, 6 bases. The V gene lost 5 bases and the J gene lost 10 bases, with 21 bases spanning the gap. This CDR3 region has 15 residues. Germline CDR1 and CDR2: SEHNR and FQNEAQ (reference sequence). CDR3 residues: CASSVALVGEAEQFF. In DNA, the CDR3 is TGTGCCAGCAGCGTCGCGCTTGTGGGGGAGGCCGAGCAGTTCTTC.

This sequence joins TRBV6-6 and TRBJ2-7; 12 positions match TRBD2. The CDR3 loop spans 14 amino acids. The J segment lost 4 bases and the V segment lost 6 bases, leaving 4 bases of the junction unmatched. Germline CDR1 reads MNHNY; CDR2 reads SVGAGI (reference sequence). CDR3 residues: CASSPSGRGYEQYF. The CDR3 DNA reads TGTGCCAGCAGCCCTAGCGGGAGGGGGTACGAGCAGTACTTC.

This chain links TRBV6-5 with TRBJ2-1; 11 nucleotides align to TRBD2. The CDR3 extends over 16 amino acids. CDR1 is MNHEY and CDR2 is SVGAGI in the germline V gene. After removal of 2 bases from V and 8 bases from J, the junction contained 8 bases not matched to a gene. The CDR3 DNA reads TGTGCCAGCAGTTACCTACTAGCGGGAGAATGGGATGAGCAGTTCTTC. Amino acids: CASSYLLAGEWDEQFF.

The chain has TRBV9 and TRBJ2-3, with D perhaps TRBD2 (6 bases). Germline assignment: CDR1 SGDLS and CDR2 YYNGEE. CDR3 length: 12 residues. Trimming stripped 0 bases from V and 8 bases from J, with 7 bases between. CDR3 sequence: CASSVAGGTQYF. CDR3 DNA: TGTGCCAGCAGCGTAGCCGGGGGTACGCAGTATTTT.

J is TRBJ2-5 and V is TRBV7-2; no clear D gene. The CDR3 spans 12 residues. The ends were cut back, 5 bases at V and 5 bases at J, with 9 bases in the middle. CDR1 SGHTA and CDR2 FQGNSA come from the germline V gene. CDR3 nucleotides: TGTGCCAGCAGCCCCTATGGGGAGACCCAGTACTTC. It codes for CASSPYGETQYF.

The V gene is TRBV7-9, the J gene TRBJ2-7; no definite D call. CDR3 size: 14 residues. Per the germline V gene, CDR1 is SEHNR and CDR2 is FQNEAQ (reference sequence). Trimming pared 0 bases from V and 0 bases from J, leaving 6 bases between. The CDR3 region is CASSLAGLSYEQYF. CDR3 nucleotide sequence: TGTGCCAGCAGCTTAGCCGGCCTCTCCTACGAGCAGTACTTC.

The CDR3, as DNA: TGTGCCAGCAGCTTGGGCCGGGACTCCCGAGTACAAGAGACCCAGTACTTC. Translated: CASSLGRDSRVQETQYF. This chain links TRBV5-4 with TRBJ2-5; a possible D gene is TRBD2 (6 bases). The CDR3 has 17 residues. Germline V gene data show CDR1 as SGHNT and CDR2 as YYREEE (reference sequence). The V and J ends lost 0 bases and 2 bases respectively, with 17 bases between them.

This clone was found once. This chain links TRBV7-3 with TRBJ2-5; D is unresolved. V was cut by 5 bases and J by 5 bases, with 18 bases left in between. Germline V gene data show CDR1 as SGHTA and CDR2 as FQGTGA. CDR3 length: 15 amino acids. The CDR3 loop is CASSPSPQPGETQYF. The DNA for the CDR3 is TGTGCCAGCAGCCCCTCCCCTCAGCCCGGGGAGACCCAGTACTTC.

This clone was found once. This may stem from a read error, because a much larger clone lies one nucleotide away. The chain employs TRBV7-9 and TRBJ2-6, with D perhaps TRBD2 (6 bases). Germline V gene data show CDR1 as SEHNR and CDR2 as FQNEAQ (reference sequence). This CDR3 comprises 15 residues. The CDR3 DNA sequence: TGTGCCAGCAGCTTAAGCAGCGGGCGGGCCAACATCCTGACTTTC. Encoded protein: CASSLSSGRANILTF.

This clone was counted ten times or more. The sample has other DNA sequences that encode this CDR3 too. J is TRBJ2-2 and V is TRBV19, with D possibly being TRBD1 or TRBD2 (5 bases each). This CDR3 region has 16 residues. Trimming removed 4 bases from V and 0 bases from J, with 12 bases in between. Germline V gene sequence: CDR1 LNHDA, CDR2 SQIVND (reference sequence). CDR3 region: CASSRGSGPNTGELFF. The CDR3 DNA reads TGTGCCAGTAGTAGGGGGTCCGGGCCGAACACCGGGGAGCTGTTTTTT.

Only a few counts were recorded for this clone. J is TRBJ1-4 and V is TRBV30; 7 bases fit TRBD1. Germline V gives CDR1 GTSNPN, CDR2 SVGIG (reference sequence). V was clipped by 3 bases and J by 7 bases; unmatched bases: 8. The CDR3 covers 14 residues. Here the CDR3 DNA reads TGTGCCTGGAGCCTGACAGGGCCCAGTGAAAAACTGTTTTTT. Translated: CAWSLTGPSEKLFF.

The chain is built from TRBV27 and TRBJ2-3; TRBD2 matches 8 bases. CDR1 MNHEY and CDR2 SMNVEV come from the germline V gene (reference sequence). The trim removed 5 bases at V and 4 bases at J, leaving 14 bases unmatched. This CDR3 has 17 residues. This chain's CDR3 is CASSPPAGTRESDTQYF. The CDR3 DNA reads TGTGCCAGCAGTCCCCCCGCCGGGACTAGGGAGTCAGATACGCAGTATTTT.